These 6 T cell receptor beta chains were sequenced from one sample in a study of cytomegalovirus exposure and HLA in healthy donors. It was with 60 Vbeta and 13 Jbeta primers that the PCR ran. Method: immunoSEQ multiplex PCR; TCRdb's copy keeps in-frame clones and lacks some. In the table there are around 110,000 clones, 73% of which are singletons. The sample comprised PBMCs. These receptors were taken from a young woman in good health and CMV-seronegative.

The chain has TRBV4-1 and TRBJ1-2; 7 nucleotides line up with TRBD1. Germline-derived CDR1 and CDR2 are MGHRA and YSYEKL. This CDR3 is built from 13 residues. With 1 base clipped from V and 8 bases from J, the junction kept 4 bases outside the gene matches. Here the CDR3 reads CASSQAQGEGYTF. The CDR3 coding sequence is TGCGCCAGCAGCCAAGCCCAGGGGGAGGGCTACACCTTC.

This sequence joins TRBV9 and TRBJ2-7; 7 bases line up with TRBD1. The junction had 18 bases not matched to a gene; V was cut back by 4 bases and J by 2 bases. CDR1 SGDLS and CDR2 YYNGEE come from the germline V gene. This CDR3 is 18 amino acids long. In DNA form, the CDR3 reads TGTGCCAGCAGCTCGAGAGGGGAAGGGGGCGCGTCGGCCTACGAGCAGTACTTC. It is translated as CASSSRGEGGASAYEQYF.

J is TRBJ2-7 and V is TRBV29-1; D call uncertain. Looked up from germline, CDR1 is SQVTM and CDR2 is ANQGSEA. V was cut by 4 bases and J by 7 bases, with 8 bases left in between. The CDR3 is 10 residues long. CDR3 region: CSVASREQYF. CDR3 bases: TGCAGCGTTGCCTCGCGGGAGCAGTACTTC.

The rearrangement links TRBV6-5 to TRBJ1-1; possible D gene TRBD1, 6 bases. The germline V gene has CDR1 MNHEY and CDR2 SVGAGI. V lost 4 bases, J lost 3 bases, and 18 bases lay in between. The CDR3 has 16 residues. The CDR3 DNA reads TGTGCCAGCAGTTCGTCGCCGGTAGAGGGGGACACTGAAGCTTTCTTT. Translated, it gives CASSSSPVEGDTEAFF.

With respect to this clone: The sample carries other DNA sequences with the same CDR3. The gene calls are TRBV19 and TRBJ2-1; 7 bases map to TRBD2. CDR1 is LNHDA and CDR2 is SQIVND in the germline V gene (reference sequence). CDR3 length: 12 residues. J was trimmed by 7 bases and V by 3 bases; bases with no gene match: 0. CDR3 nucleotide sequence: TGTGCCAGTAGTATCGGGGGGAATGAGCAGTTCTTC. Residues: CASSIGGNEQFF.

The chain is built from TRBV30 and TRBJ1-1, with a weak D call TRBD1 (5 bases). In germline, CDR1 is GTSNPN, CDR2 SVGIG (reference sequence). The germline V and J ends were trimmed by 4 bases and 3 bases, with 12 bases remaining between them. The length of the CDR3 is 13 residues. The CDR3 DNA reads as TGTGCCTGGATCGTCGCAGGGTACACTGAAGCTTTCTTT. Translating gives CAWIVAGYTEAFF.